The 15 T cell receptor beta chains below all came from one sample that was sequenced in a study of Ad26.COV2.S vaccination and SARS-CoV-2 variants (dated by TCRdb to 2020 to 2023). The library came from the immunoSEQ multiplex PCR assay. TCRdb took over this immuneACCESS table, retaining in-frame rearrangements with V and J assigned. Such tables are incomplete; in checked studies, under half of the missing clones stem from an unresolved V gene, and the remainder is unexplained. The sample profile shows around 100,000 clones; 80% of them were found once. The ten largest clones take up around 16% of the sample. Reading the label with the study, this specimen's time point is: individuals recovered from natural SARS-CoV-2 infection. The input for sequencing was peripheral blood, taken after recovery from COVID-19. These receptors were taken from a human donor who had recovered from COVID-19.

The chain has TRBV10-1 and TRBJ2-4; D gene ambiguous. The CDR3 consists of 14 residues. The V gene lost 2 bases and the J gene lost 4 bases, with 9 bases spanning the gap. Germline V gene sequence: CDR1 WNHNN, CDR2 SYGVQD (reference sequence). The CDR3 region has the DNA TGCGCCAGCAGTGAGGGCAGACCGAAAAACATTCAGTACTTC. Translation: CASSEGRPKNIQYF.

This rearrangement joins TRBV24-1 to TRBJ1-6, with D possibly TRBD1 on 5 matching bases. CDR1 and CDR2 from the germline V gene are KGHDR and SFDVKD. Trimming removed 9 bases from V and 8 bases from J, with 13 bases in between. The CDR3 totals 13 residues. The CDR3: CATRRDGDSPLHF. The CDR3 bases are TGTGCCACCCGTCGGGACGGCGATTCACCCCTCCACTTT.

The CDR3 is CASSLTTDHEQYF. As DNA, the CDR3 is TGTGCCAGCAGCTTAACAACGGACCACGAGCAGTACTTC. The rearrangement links TRBV11-1 to TRBJ2-7; no clear D. Germline CDR1 reads SGHAT; CDR2 reads FQDESV (reference sequence). The CDR3 runs 13 residues. V lost 2 bases, J lost 5 bases, and 10 bases lay in between.

The chain recombines TRBV30 with TRBJ2-5; TRBD2 matches 7 bases. V lost 4 bases, J lost 2 bases, and 4 bases stayed unmatched. The germline V gene encodes CDR1 GTSNPN and CDR2 SVGIG (reference sequence). CDR3 length: 13 residues. CDR3 bases: TGTGCCTGGAAGGGCGGGGGACAAGAGACCCAGTACTTC. Amino acids: CAWKGGGQETQYF.

The chain couples TRBV7-9 to TRBJ2-3, with D tentatively TRBD1 (6 bases). V was shortened by 5 bases and J by 3 bases, with 15 bases between the two germline ends. The CDR3 consists of 15 residues. CDR1 and CDR2 (germline): SEHNR, FQNEAQ (reference sequence). CDR3 protein: CASSRRDIRTDTQYF. In DNA form, the CDR3 reads TGTGCCAGCAGCCGTCGGGACATACGAACAGATACGCAGTATTTT.

The CDR3: CASSYSTGGKAFF. The CDR3 coding sequence is TGTGCCAGCAGCTACTCCACTGGGGGAAAAGCTTTCTTT. This chain links TRBV11-3 with TRBJ1-1; possible D gene TRBD1, 5 bases. CDR1 is SGHNT and CDR2 is YENEEA in the germline V gene. The CDR3 length is 13 residues. Trimming stripped 4 bases from V and 9 bases from J, with 15 bases between. The complete variable domain, with remaining parts taken from reference TRBV11-3 and TRBJ1-1, reads EAGVVQSPRYKIIEKKQPVAFWCNPISGHNTLYWYLQNLGQGPELLIRYENEEAVDDSQLPKDRFSAERLKGVDSTLKIQPAELGDSAVYLCASSYSTGGKAFFGQGTRLTVV.

The chain uses TRBV9 and TRBJ2-1; TRBD1 aligns across 10 bases. The CDR3 length is 18 residues. Germline-derived CDR1 and CDR2 are SGDLS and YYNGEE. J gave up 5 bases and V 5 bases, and 16 bases lay outside the gene matches. CDR3: CASSPIQRGQGTNNEQFF. CDR3 coding DNA: TGTGCCAGCAGTCCAATCCAGAGGGGACAGGGGACAAACAATGAGCAGTTCTTC.

This chain links TRBV2 with TRBJ2-7; 8 bases match TRBD1. Trimming removed 6 bases from V and 5 bases from J; junction bases left unmatched: 12. Germline CDR1 SNHLY, CDR2 FYNNEI. The length of the CDR3 is 15 residues. The CDR3 DNA is TGTGCCAGCAGATCAGGACAGGGTAAAGGACACGAGCAGTACTTC. Protein product: CASRSGQGKGHEQYF.

The chain employs TRBV19 and TRBJ2-7; D is perhaps TRBD1 or TRBD2 (5 bases each). Trimming shortened V by 9 bases and J by 3 bases, and 9 bases separated the two germline ends. The CDR3 totals 11 residues. Per germline, CDR1 LNHDA and CDR2 SQIVND (reference sequence). The CDR3 coding sequence is TGTGCCAGGACAGCGGTCTACGAGCAGTACTTC. This translates into CARTAVYEQYF.

This clone was counted between two and nine times. The CDR3 nucleotides read TGTGCCAGTAGTATAAGAGGGGGTCTTGGTTCACCCCTCCACTTT. Protein sequence: CASSIRGGLGSPLHF. This chain uses TRBV19 with TRBJ1-6; perhaps TRBD1 as D (6 bases). CDR1 is LNHDA, CDR2 SQIVND, per germline (reference sequence). The CDR3 length is 15 residues. Trimming removed 2 bases at V and 9 bases at J, with 14 bases between.

The CDR3 region has the DNA TGTGCCAGCATGGGCAGTAACTACAATGAGCAGTTCTTC. It specifies CASMGSNYNEQFF. This chain joins TRBV3-1 (or the pseudogene TRBV3-2) and TRBJ2-1; D is uncertain. V was shortened by 7 bases and J by 3 bases, with 10 bases between the two germline ends. The CDR3 runs to 13 residues. CDR1 is LGHDT, CDR2 YNNKEL, per germline (reference sequence).

V is TRBV19 and J is TRBJ1-6; perhaps TRBD1 as D (5 bases). Germline V gene lookup returns CDR1 LNHDA and CDR2 SQIVND (reference sequence). Deletions cut 5 bases from V and 7 bases from J, with 15 bases between. The CDR3 loop spans 15 amino acids. CDR3 DNA sequence: TGTGCCAGTAGTCAGGGCTCCATTCGAAATTCACCCCTCCACTTT. It codes for CASSQGSIRNSPLHF.

The rearrangement links TRBV9 to TRBJ2-2; 7 nucleotides align to TRBD1. This CDR3 is built from 16 residues. Trimming took 3 bases from V and 6 from J; bases not matched to a gene: 11. Germline V lookup: CDR1 SGDLS, CDR2 YYNGEE. Here the CDR3 DNA reads TGTGCCAGCAGCGCAGGGGGACAGAGAGGCGCCGGGGAGCTGTTTTTT. Protein product: CASSAGGQRGAGELFF.

The gene calls are TRBV27 and TRBJ2-1; TRBD1 is a possible D gene (6 bases). The CDR3 is 13 residues long. The V gene lost 5 bases and the J gene lost 16 bases, with 21 bases spanning the gap. From germline, CDR1 is MNHEY and CDR2 SMNVEV (reference sequence). The CDR3 here is CASSHNFGDIQFF. DNA for the CDR3: TGTGCCAGCAGTCATAACTTTGGGGACATCCAATTCTTC.

This clone was counted once. The DNA of the CDR3 is TGTGCCACCAGCAGAGGACTCCAAGAGACCCAGTACTTC. Translated, it gives CATSRGLQETQYF. The chain employs TRBV15 and TRBJ2-5; no clear D gene. V lost 1 base to trimming and J lost 1 base, with 4 bases between them. The CDR3 sequence is 13 residues long. CDR1 and CDR2 (germline): LNHNV, YYDKDF (reference sequence).